This T cell receptor (beta chain) was identified during a study of blood T cells in healthy people across ages (dated by TCRdb to the mid-2010s). Context from the whole study: In model experiments, roughly one uniquely barcoded TCR beta cDNA molecule per two T cells was captured by template switching. To track age-related changes in TCR beta repertoire diversity, the study relied on deep sequencing normalized with unique cDNA molecular identifiers. Four age groups were formed from the donors: young (average approximately 17 years), middle-aged (approximately 39), aged (over 55) and long-lived (about 75). To avoid experimental bias, donors of different ages were distributed randomly across sequencing lanes. Two additional independent replicas of 1 million unique cDNA reads from the same blood draw were analyzed for two donors (one aged 18 to 30 and one aged 80 or older). The full study reports these points: Estimates of total diversity based on one million sequenced T cells were considered lower bounds and underestimates. There was a strong correlation between observed TCR beta diversity and the percentage of naive T cells measured by flow cytometry. Because the CMV infection status of the donors was unknown, age-related changes in expanded clonotypes may potentially have been confounded. Bulk unsorted PBMC profiling prevented conclusive comparison of naive and antigen-experienced compartments. Observed TCR beta diversity per million T cells fell roughly linearly with age, and a significant reduction was already apparent by age about 38. Compared with the aged group, the long-lived group had more naive CD4+ T cells, fewer expanded clones and increased TCR diversity, a pattern suggesting age selection.

Library preparation used 5' RACE. The sample was run on an Illumina HiSeq 2500. The second PCR ran for about 6 to 12 cycles and used a J-beta primer mix along with a sample-barcoded 5' primer. A template-switch 5' adaptor carrying 12 random nucleotides introduced a unique molecular identifier onto each TCR beta cDNA molecule. At least 3 million CDR3-containing paired-end reads were obtained from each sample. All of the RNA was converted into first-strand cDNA using the Mint cDNA synthesis kit, with a TRBC-specific oligonucleotide serving as the primer. Following uracil-DNA glycosylase treatment, a first 18-cycle PCR with universal primers M1SS and BC2_uni_R was performed on all cDNA. The paper's data handling went like this. Normalization of each sample was performed by random selection of 1 million high-quality reads, each carrying a distinct molecular identifier. Instead of being binned into consensus sequences, reads that shared molecular identifiers were thrown out. MiTCR, run with a Q25 quality threshold and the strictest error-elimination algorithm, handled CDR3 identification, clonotype clustering and error correction. A nonparametric unseen species model using Euler transformation provided a lower-bound estimate of total TCR beta diversity. Using fastp trimming at Q25 and MiXCR clonotype assembly, TCRdb reanalyzed the public sequencing data and kept in-frame beta chains. Identical CDR3 protein sequences are pooled into one entry, listed with their most common genes and DNA. TCRdb's processing, not the study's, gives the V and J calls here. This sample holds about 700,000 distinct CDR3 sequences; about 34% were observed only once. The ten largest clones capture approximately 15% of the sample.

Systemically healthy Caucasian individuals from Russia, approximately 39 in total and aged about 6 to 95 years, were included as donors. Roughly 9.5 milliliters of peripheral blood were drawn from each donor into EDTA-treated Vacutainer tubes. PBMCs were isolated by Ficoll-Paque density-gradient centrifugation, with at least 6 million obtained per sample. Total RNA, at least 6 micrograms per sample, was extracted from PBMCs with Trizol reagent. The percentages of naive CD45RAhigh/CD27high T cells were determined by flow cytometry on a PBMC aliquot from every donor. Taken from cysteine to phenylalanine, the CDR3 has 13 residues. The read is trimmed to its CDR3 DNA, 39 bases read in frame from base 1. CDR1 and CDR2 are drawn from the germline V gene: SQVTM, ANQGSEA. Relative to germline, V is missing 4 bases and J is missing 9 bases, with 5 bases of the junction outside any gene match. Regarding this clonotype: It has no known antigen specificity. Per-base qualities were not stored, and no clone one base away is much larger.

The chain is assembled from TRBV29-1 and TRBJ2-1, with 11 bases in between that match TRBD2. The sequence was obtained from a woman older than 75 in good health. Donor details come from another sample of the same person, matched by shared clones. Sequenced material: blood. CDR3 reads: CSVALAGGGEQFF. The nucleotides read TGCAGCGTTGCTCTAGCGGGGGGAGGTGAGCAGTTCTTC.